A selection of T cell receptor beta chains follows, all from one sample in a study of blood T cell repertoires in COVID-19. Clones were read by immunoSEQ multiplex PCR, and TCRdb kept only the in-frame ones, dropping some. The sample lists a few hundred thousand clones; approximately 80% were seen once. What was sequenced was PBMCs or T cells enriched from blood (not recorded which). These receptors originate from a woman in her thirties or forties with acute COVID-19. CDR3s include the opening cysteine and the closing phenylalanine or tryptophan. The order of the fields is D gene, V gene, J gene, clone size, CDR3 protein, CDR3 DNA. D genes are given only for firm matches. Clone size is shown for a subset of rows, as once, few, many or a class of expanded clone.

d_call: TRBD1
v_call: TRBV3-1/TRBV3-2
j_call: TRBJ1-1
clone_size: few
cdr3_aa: CASSQDLQGRGAFF
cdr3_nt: TGTGCCAGCAGCCAAGATTTACAGGGGCGCGGAGCTTTCTTT

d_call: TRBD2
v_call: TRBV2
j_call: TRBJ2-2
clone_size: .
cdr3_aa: CASTLASGRATGELFF
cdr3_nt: TGTGCCAGCACATTGGCTAGCGGGAGGGCCACCGGGGAGCTGTTTTTT

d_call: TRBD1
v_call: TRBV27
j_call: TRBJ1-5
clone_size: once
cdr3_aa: CASSPKGQGVNQPQHF
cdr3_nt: TGTGCCAGCAGTCCTAAAGGACAGGGGGTCAATCAGCCCCAGCATTTT

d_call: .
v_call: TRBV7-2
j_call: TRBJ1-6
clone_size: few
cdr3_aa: CASSLMSANSPLHF
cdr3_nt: TGTGCCAGCAGCTTAATGAGTGCTAATTCACCCCTCCACTTT

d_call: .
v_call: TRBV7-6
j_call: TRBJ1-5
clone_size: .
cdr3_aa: CASSLGTYSNQPQHF
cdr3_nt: TGTGCCAGCAGCTTAGGAACTTATAGCAATCAGCCCCAGCATTTT

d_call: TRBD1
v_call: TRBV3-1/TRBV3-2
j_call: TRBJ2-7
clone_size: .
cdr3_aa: CASSDTGGSSYEQYF
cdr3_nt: TGTGCCAGCAGCGATACAGGGGGGAGCTCCTACGAGCAGTACTTC

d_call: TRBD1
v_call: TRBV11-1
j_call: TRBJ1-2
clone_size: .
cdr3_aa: CASSSTGGENYGYTF
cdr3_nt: TGTGCCAGCAGCTCGACAGGGGGTGAGAACTATGGCTACACCTTC

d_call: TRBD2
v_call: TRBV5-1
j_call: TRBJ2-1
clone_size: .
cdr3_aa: CASNPGLADNEQFF
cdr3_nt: TGCGCCAGCAACCCGGGACTAGCGGACAATGAGCAGTTCTTC

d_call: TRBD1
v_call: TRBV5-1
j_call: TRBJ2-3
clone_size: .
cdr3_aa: CASRWDSRSTDTQYF
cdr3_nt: TGCGCCAGCAGGTGGGACAGCCGGAGCACAGATACGCAGTATTTT

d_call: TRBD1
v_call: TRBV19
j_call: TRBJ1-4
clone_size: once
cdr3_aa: CASSIIGQGDEKLFF
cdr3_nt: TGTGCCAGTAGTATTATTGGACAGGGGGATGAAAAACTGTTTTTT

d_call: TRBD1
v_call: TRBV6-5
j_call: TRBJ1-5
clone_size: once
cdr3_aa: CASSYSGGQLNQPQHF
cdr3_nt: TGTGCCAGCAGTTACTCGGGGGGACAGCTCAATCAGCCCCAGCATTTT

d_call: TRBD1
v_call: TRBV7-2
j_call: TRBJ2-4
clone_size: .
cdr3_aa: CASSLRDADRLAKNIQYF
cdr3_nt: TGTGCCAGCAGCCTACGAGACGCGGACAGGCTAGCCAAAAACATTCAGTACTTC

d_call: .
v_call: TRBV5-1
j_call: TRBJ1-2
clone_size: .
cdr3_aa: CASSPVGQGRNYGYTF
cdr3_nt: TGCGCCAGCAGCCCCGTGGGGCAGGGGCGTAACTATGGCTACACCTTC

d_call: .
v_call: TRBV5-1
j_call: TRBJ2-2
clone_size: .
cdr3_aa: CASSLAGQITGELFF
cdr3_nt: TGCGCCAGCAGCTTGGCCGGACAGATTACCGGGGAGCTGTTTTTT

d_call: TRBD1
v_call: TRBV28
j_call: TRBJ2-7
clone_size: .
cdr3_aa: CASRSLGGTGSYEQYF
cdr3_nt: TGTGCCAGCAGATCATTAGGGGGGACAGGATCCTACGAGCAGTACTTC

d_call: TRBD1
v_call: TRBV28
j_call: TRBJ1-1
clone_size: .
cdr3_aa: CASSDRVLGTEAFF
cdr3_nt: TGTGCCAGCAGTGACAGGGTTCTTGGCACTGAAGCTTTCTTT